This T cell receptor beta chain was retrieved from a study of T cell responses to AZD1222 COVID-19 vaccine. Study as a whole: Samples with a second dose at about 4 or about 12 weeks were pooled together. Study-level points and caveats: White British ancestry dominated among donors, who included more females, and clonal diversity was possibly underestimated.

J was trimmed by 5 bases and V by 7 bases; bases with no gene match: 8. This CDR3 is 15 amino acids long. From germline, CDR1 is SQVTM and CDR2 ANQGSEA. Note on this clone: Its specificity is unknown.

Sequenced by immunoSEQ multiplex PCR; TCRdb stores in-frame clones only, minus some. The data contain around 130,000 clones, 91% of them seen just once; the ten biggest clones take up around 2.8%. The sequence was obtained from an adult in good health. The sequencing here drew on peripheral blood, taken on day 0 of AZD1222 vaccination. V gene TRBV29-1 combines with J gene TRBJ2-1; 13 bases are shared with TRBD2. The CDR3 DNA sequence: TGCAGCGCGGAGGGACTAGCGGGAAAAGACAATGAGCAGTTCTTC. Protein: CSAEGLAGKDNEQFF.